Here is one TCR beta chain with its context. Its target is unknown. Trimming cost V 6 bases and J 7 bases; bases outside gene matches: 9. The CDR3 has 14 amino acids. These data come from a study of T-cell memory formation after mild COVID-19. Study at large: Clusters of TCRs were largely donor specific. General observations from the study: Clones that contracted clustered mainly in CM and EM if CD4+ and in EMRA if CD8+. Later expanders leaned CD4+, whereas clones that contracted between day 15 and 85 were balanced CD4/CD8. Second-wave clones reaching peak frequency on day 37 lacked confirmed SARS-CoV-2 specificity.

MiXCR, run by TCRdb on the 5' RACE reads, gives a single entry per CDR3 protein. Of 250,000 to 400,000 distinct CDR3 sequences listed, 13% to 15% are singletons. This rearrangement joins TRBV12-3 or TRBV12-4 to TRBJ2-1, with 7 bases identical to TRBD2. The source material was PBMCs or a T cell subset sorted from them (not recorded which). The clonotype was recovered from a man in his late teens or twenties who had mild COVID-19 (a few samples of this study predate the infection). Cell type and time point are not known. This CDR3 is CASRPGTTVNEQFF. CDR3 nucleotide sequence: TGTGCCAGCAGGCCCGGGACTACCGTTAATGAGCAGTTCTTC.